A selection of T cell receptor beta chains follows, all from one sample in a study of T-cell reconstitution after alpha-beta-depleted transplantation in children. In TCRdb, the PCR reads were re-called with MiXCR into one record per CDR3 protein. This sample yields 500,000 to 750,000 distinct CDR3 sequences, of which 25% to 30% are seen a single time; less than 40% belongs to the top ten. The sample consisted of PBMCs, taken before TCRalphabeta/CD19-depleted stem cell transplant. All receptors come from a boy in the first two years of life with Wiskott-Aldrich syndrome, due to receive a stem cell transplant. The CDR3 runs from the conserved cysteine through the conserved F or W. D genes are given only for firm matches. Part of the rows lack a size; the others show once, few, many or a class for expanded clones.

d_gene: TRBD2; j_gene: TRBJ2-3; v_gene: TRBV5-1; abundance: many; CDR3aa: CASSGTSRDTQYF; CDR3nt: TGCGCCAGCAGCGGGACTAGCCGAGATACGCAGTATTTT
d_gene: -; j_gene: TRBJ2-5; v_gene: TRBV10-3; abundance: -; CDR3aa: CAISDPNRSETQYF; CDR3nt: TGTGCCATCAGTGACCCTAACAGGTCCGAGACCCAGTACTTC
d_gene: TRBD2; j_gene: TRBJ2-3; v_gene: TRBV5-1; abundance: -; CDR3aa: CASSLQSRLAEKDTDTQYF; CDR3nt: TGCGCCAGCAGCTTGCAATCGCGACTAGCGGAAAAAGACACAGATACGCAGTATTTT
d_gene: TRBD1; j_gene: TRBJ2-5; v_gene: TRBV5-1; abundance: few; CDR3aa: CASRGQGGETQYF; CDR3nt: TGCGCCAGCAGGGGACAGGGAGGAGAGACCCAGTACTTC
d_gene: -; j_gene: TRBJ1-1; v_gene: TRBV5-1; abundance: few; CDR3aa: CASSLDSAMNTEAFF; CDR3nt: TGCGCCAGCAGCTTGGACAGTGCCATGAACACTGAAGCTTTCTTT
d_gene: -; j_gene: TRBJ1-1; v_gene: TRBV3-1; abundance: few; CDR3aa: CASSQNGEAFF; CDR3nt: TGTGCCAGCAGCCAAAACGGTGAAGCTTTCTTT
d_gene: TRBD2; j_gene: TRBJ2-5; v_gene: TRBV5-1; abundance: many; CDR3aa: CASSLVGGGETQYF; CDR3nt: TGTGCCAGCAGCTTAGTGGGGGGAGGGGAGACCCAGTACTTC
d_gene: -; j_gene: TRBJ2-2; v_gene: TRBV12-3/TRBV12-4; abundance: -; CDR3aa: CASSLSWITGELFF; CDR3nt: TGTGCCAGCAGTTTAAGCTGGATCACCGGGGAGCTGTTTTTT
d_gene: -; j_gene: TRBJ2-2; v_gene: TRBV10-3; abundance: -; CDR3aa: CAISARQTTGELFF; CDR3nt: TGTGCCATCAGTGCACGACAGACCACCGGGGAGCTGTTTTTT
d_gene: TRBD1; j_gene: TRBJ1-2; v_gene: TRBV20-1; abundance: few; CDR3aa: CSARVGQHLGYTF; CDR3nt: TGCAGTGCTAGAGTGGGACAGCACCTTGGCTACACCTTC
d_gene: -; j_gene: TRBJ2-1; v_gene: TRBV12-3/TRBV12-4; abundance: -; CDR3aa: CASSLRGEEGRQFF; CDR3nt: TGTGCCAGCAGTTTAAGAGGGGAAGAGGGCCGCCAGTTCTTC
d_gene: -; j_gene: TRBJ2-1; v_gene: TRBV6-1; abundance: -; CDR3aa: CASSEFRGTPYNEQFF; CDR3nt: TGTGCCAGCAGTGAATTTCGCGGGACCCCCTACAATGAGCAGTTCTTC
d_gene: -; j_gene: TRBJ1-5; v_gene: TRBV27; abundance: -; CDR3aa: CASSLWGGQYSNQPQHF; CDR3nt: TGTGCCAGCAGCTTATGGGGCGGACAGTATAGCAATCAGCCCCAGCATTTT
d_gene: -; j_gene: TRBJ1-2; v_gene: TRBV4-1; abundance: few; CDR3aa: CASSQVGTRSYGYTF; CDR3nt: TGCGCCAGCAGCCAAGTTGGGACGAGGTCCTATGGCTACACCTTC
d_gene: TRBD2; j_gene: TRBJ2-1; v_gene: TRBV7-2; abundance: -; CDR3aa: CASSLVPGLAGEDEQFF; CDR3nt: TGTGCCAGCAGCTTAGTTCCGGGACTAGCGGGAGAAGATGAGCAGTTCTTC
d_gene: -; j_gene: TRBJ2-1; v_gene: TRBV7-9; abundance: -; CDR3aa: CASSFRLNGRDEQFF; CDR3nt: TGTGCCAGCAGCTTTAGGCTTAACGGTAGGGATGAGCAGTTCTTC
d_gene: -; j_gene: TRBJ2-2; v_gene: TRBV30; abundance: few; CDR3aa: CAWKGGTGELFF; CDR3nt: TGTGCCTGGAAGGGGGGTACCGGGGAGCTGTTTTTT
d_gene: TRBD2; j_gene: TRBJ2-7; v_gene: TRBV6-6; abundance: -; CDR3aa: CASSYFAGGPAW; CDR3nt: TGTGCCAGCAGTTACTTTGCGGGAGGGCCTGCTTGG
d_gene: TRBD1; j_gene: TRBJ2-7; v_gene: TRBV14; abundance: few; CDR3aa: CASSQRTGATYEQYF; CDR3nt: TGTGCCAGCAGCCAAAGGACAGGGGCGACCTACGAGCAGTACTTC
d_gene: -; j_gene: TRBJ2-3; v_gene: TRBV18; abundance: few; CDR3aa: CASSPDLPADTQYF; CDR3nt: TGTGCCAGCTCACCCGACTTACCTGCAGATACGCAGTATTTT
d_gene: -; j_gene: TRBJ1-5; v_gene: TRBV2; abundance: -; CDR3aa: CASRDKNRVSNQPQHF; CDR3nt: TGTGCCAGCAGAGACAAAAACAGGGTGAGCAATCAGCCCCAGCATTTT
d_gene: -; j_gene: TRBJ2-7; v_gene: TRBV11-2; abundance: -; CDR3aa: CASREQGRYEQYF; CDR3nt: TGTGCCAGCAGAGAGCAGGGGAGGTACGAGCAGTACTTC
d_gene: -; j_gene: TRBJ2-7; v_gene: TRBV5-4; abundance: few; CDR3aa: CASSSPSYEQYF; CDR3nt: TGTGCCAGCAGCTCTCCCTCCTACGAGCAGTACTTC
d_gene: -; j_gene: TRBJ2-1; v_gene: TRBV7-2; abundance: -; CDR3aa: CASSPLDSTTYNEQFF; CDR3nt: TGTGCCAGCAGCCCGTTAGACTCGACGACCTACAATGAGCAGTTCTTC
d_gene: TRBD1; j_gene: TRBJ1-1; v_gene: TRBV5-1; abundance: -; CDR3aa: CASSTEGQGTEAFF; CDR3nt: TGCGCCAGCAGCACGGAGGGACAGGGCACTGAAGCTTTCTTT
d_gene: -; j_gene: TRBJ2-7; v_gene: TRBV3-1; abundance: -; CDR3aa: CASSQGGGKQYF; CDR3nt: TGTGCCAGCAGCCAAGGGGGGGGCAAGCAGTACTTC
d_gene: TRBD2; j_gene: TRBJ2-1; v_gene: TRBV18; abundance: -; CDR3aa: CASSPPWRGRARNEQFF; CDR3nt: TGTGCCAGCTCACCACCGTGGCGCGGGAGGGCCAGGAATGAGCAGTTCTTC
d_gene: -; j_gene: TRBJ2-7; v_gene: TRBV29-1; abundance: -; CDR3aa: CSVEVHRELFSYEQYF; CDR3nt: TGCAGCGTTGAAGTCCACAGGGAACTCTTCTCCTACGAGCAGTACTTC
d_gene: -; j_gene: TRBJ1-1; v_gene: TRBV5-1; abundance: -; CDR3aa: CASSGGTPNTEAFF; CDR3nt: TGCGCCAGCAGCGGCGGGACACCGAACACTGAAGCTTTCTTT
d_gene: -; j_gene: TRBJ1-6; v_gene: TRBV20-1; abundance: -; CDR3aa: CSANLNRSPLHF; CDR3nt: TGCAGTGCTAATCTGAATCGTTCACCCCTCCACTTT
d_gene: -; j_gene: TRBJ2-7; v_gene: TRBV12-3/TRBV12-4; abundance: -; CDR3aa: CASSFAKGRPGAYEQYF; CDR3nt: TGTGCCAGCAGTTTCGCAAAGGGACGCCCGGGAGCCTACGAGCAGTACTTC
d_gene: TRBD2; j_gene: TRBJ2-7; v_gene: TRBV7-6; abundance: -; CDR3aa: CASSLAVSSGIGSYEQYF; CDR3nt: TGTGCCAGCAGCTTAGCGGTTAGTAGCGGGATCGGCTCCTACGAGCAGTACTTC
d_gene: -; j_gene: TRBJ2-7; v_gene: TRBV20-1; abundance: few; CDR3aa: CSARDKGPYSSYEQYF; CDR3nt: TGCAGTGCTAGAGATAAGGGGCCCTATAGCTCCTACGAGCAGTACTTC
d_gene: TRBD2; j_gene: TRBJ2-1; v_gene: TRBV6-5; abundance: few; CDR3aa: CASSYLIGSGKREGEQFF; CDR3nt: TGTGCCAGCAGTTACCTGATTGGGAGCGGGAAGAGGGAGGGTGAGCAGTTCTTC
d_gene: -; j_gene: TRBJ2-1; v_gene: TRBV10-2; abundance: -; CDR3aa: CASTATASYNEQFF; CDR3nt: TGCGCCAGCACCGCGACTGCCTCCTACAATGAGCAGTTCTTC
d_gene: TRBD2; j_gene: TRBJ2-7; v_gene: TRBV7-6; abundance: few; CDR3aa: CASSSRLAGDEQYF; CDR3nt: TGTGCCAGCAGCTCTCGACTAGCGGGAGACGAGCAGTACTTC
d_gene: -; j_gene: TRBJ2-1; v_gene: TRBV7-9; abundance: -; CDR3aa: CASSLATGRGFNEQFF; CDR3nt: TGTGCCAGCAGCTTAGCGACCGGGAGAGGTTTCAATGAGCAGTTCTTC
d_gene: -; j_gene: TRBJ2-1; v_gene: TRBV13; abundance: -; CDR3aa: CASSSGGLSSYNEQFF; CDR3nt: TGTGCCAGCAGCTCAGGGGGACTGAGCTCCTACAATGAGCAGTTCTTC
d_gene: TRBD2; j_gene: TRBJ2-5; v_gene: TRBV20-1; abundance: -; CDR3aa: CSARSRAGLVWETQYF; CDR3nt: TGCAGTGCTAGATCGCGAGCGGGACTAGTATGGGAGACCCAGTACTTC
d_gene: TRBD1; j_gene: TRBJ2-7; v_gene: TRBV12-3/TRBV12-4; abundance: few; CDR3aa: CASSSSGTAYEQYF; CDR3nt: TGTGCCAGCAGTTCTTCCGGGACAGCCTACGAGCAGTACTTC
d_gene: -; j_gene: TRBJ2-5; v_gene: TRBV28; abundance: -; CDR3aa: CASSPGWGETQYF; CDR3nt: TGTGCCAGCAGTCCAGGGTGGGGAGAGACCCAGTACTTC